This T cell receptor beta chain was profiled in a study of post-analysis software for immune sequencing data. Study outcomes and limitations: TRBV segments more frequent in patients than in controls numbered a few and included TRBV5-6, TRBV5-1 and TRBV20-1.

Every TCR beta cDNA library bore unique molecular identifiers. TCRdb passed the PCR reads through MiXCR, listing each CDR3 protein once. The repertoire holds around 710,000 distinct CDR3 sequences, with 40% to 55% as singletons. The CDR3 consists of 15 residues. Germline V gene sequence: CDR1 SGDLS, CDR2 YYNGEE. This clonotype was counted a single time. Its matching antigen is unknown. A junction boundary mismatches the germline segment, possibly from a read error. Sequenced sample: blood. V gene TRBV9 combines with J gene TRBJ2-3; 9 bases map to TRBD2. This receptor was taken from a girl aged 10 to 17 with multiple sclerosis. This CDR3 is CVSSDLAGFADTQYF. Written as DNA, the CDR3 is TGTGTCAGCAGCGACCTAGCGGGATTCGCAGATACGCAGTATTTT.